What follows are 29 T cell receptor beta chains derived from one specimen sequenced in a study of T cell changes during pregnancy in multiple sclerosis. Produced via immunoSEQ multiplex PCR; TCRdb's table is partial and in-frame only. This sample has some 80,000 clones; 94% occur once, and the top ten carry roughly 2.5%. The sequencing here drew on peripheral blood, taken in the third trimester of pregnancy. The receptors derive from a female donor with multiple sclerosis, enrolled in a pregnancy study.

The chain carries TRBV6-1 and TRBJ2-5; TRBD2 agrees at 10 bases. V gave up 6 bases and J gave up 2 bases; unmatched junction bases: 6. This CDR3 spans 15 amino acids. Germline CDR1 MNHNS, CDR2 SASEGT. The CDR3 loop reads CASSPLLAGQETQYF. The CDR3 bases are TGTGCCAGCAGCCCCCTACTAGCGGGACAAGAGACCCAGTACTTC.

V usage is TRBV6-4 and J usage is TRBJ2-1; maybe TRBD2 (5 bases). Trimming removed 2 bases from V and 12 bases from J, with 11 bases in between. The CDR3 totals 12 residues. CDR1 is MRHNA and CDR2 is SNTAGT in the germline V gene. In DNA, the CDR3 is TGTGCCAGCAGTGACGACGTTGGAGGGCAGTTCTTC. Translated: CASSDDVGGQFF.

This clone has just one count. Here the CDR3 DNA reads TGCGCCAGCAGCTTGGCCCCTGATAGCAATGAGCAGTTCTTC. Translation gives CASSLAPDSNEQFF. This sequence joins TRBV5-1 and TRBJ2-1; D is uncertain. Trimming shortened V by 0 bases and J by 6 bases, and 10 bases separated the two germline ends. Germline CDR1 is SGHRS and CDR2 is YFSETQ. This CDR3 has 14 residues.

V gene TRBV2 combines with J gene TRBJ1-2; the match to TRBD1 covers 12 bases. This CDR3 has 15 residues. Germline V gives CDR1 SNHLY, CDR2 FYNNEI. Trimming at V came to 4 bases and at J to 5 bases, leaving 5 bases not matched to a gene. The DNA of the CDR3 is TGTGCCAGCAGTGCGGGGACAGGGGGCGAGTATGGCTACACCTTC. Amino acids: CASSAGTGGEYGYTF.

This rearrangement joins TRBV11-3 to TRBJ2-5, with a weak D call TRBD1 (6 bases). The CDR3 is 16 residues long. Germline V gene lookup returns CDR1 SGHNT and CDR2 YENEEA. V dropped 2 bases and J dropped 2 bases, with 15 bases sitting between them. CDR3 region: CASSLSARGGQETQYF. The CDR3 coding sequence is TGTGCCAGCAGCTTAAGCGCCCGAGGGGGACAAGAGACCCAGTACTTC. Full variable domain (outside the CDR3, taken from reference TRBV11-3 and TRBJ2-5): EAGVVQSPRYKIIEKKQPVAFWCNPISGHNTLYWYLQNLGQGPELLIRYENEEAVDDSQLPKDRFSAERLKGVDSTLKIQPAELGDSAVYLCASSLSARGGQETQYFGPGTRLLVL.

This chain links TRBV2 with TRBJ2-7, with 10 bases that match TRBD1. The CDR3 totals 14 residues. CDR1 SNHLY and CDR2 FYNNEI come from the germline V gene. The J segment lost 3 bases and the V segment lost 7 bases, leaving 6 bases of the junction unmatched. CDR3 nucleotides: TGTGCCAGCAAGACCGGGACAGGGGTCTACGAGCAGTACTTC. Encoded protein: CASKTGTGVYEQYF.

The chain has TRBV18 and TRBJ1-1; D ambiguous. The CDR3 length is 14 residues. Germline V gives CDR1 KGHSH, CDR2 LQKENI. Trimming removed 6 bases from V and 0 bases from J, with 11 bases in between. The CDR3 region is CASSDKLMNTEAFF. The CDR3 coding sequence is TGTGCCAGCTCCGACAAGTTAATGAACACTGAAGCTTTCTTT.

For the CDR3, the DNA is TGTGCCAGCAGAGGATGGCGGGGGGGTTTGAGTTGGGAGACCCAGTACTTC. Translating it yields CASRGWRGGLSWETQYF. J is TRBJ2-5 and V is TRBV2; TRBD2 agrees at 9 bases. With 6 bases clipped from V and 5 bases from J, the junction kept 16 bases outside the gene matches. The length of the CDR3 is 17 residues. Germline V gene sequence: CDR1 SNHLY, CDR2 FYNNEI.

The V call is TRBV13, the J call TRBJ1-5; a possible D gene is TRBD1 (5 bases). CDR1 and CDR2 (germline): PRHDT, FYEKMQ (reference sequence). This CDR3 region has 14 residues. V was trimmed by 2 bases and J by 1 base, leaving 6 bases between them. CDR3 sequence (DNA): TGTGCCAGCAGCTTACGGGGGAGCAATCAGCCCCAGCATTTT. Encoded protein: CASSLRGSNQPQHF.

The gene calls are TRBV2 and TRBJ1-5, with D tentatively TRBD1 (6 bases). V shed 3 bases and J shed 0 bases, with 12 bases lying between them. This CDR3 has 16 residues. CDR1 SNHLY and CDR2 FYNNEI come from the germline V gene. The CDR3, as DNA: TGTGCCAGCAGTGAGGACAGTACCTATAGCAATCAGCCCCAGCATTTT. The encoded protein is CASSEDSTYSNQPQHF.

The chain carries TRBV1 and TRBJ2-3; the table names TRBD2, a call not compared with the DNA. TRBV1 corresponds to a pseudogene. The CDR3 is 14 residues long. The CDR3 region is CTSSQSPSTDTQYF. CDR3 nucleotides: TGCACCAGCAGCCAAAGCCCTAGCACAGATACGCAGTATTTT.

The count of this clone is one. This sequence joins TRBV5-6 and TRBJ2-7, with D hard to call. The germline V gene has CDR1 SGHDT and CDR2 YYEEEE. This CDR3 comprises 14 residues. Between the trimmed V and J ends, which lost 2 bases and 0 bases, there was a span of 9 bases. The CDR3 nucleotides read TGTGCCAGCAGCTTTGGGCCAGGCTCCTACGAGCAGTACTTC. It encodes CASSFGPGSYEQYF. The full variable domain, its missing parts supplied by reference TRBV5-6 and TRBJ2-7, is DAGVTQSPTHLIKTRGQQVTLRCSPKSGHDTVSWYQQALGQGPQFIFQYYEEEERQRGNFPDRFSGHQFPNYSSELNVNALLLGDSALYLCASSFGPGSYEQYFGPGTRLTVT.

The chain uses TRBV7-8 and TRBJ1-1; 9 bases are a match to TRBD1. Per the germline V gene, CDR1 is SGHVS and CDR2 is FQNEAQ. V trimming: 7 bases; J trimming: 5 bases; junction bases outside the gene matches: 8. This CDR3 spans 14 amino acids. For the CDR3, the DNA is TGTGCCAGCATCCTAACAGGGGGCAAGACTGAAGCTTTCTTT. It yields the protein CASILTGGKTEAFF. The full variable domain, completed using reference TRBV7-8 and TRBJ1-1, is GAGVSQSPRYKVAKRGQDVALRCDPISGHVSLFWYQQALGQGPEFLTYFQNEAQLDKSGLPSDRFFAERPEGSVSTLKIQRTQQEDSAVYLCASILTGGKTEAFFGQGTRLTVV.

The CDR3 region is CASSGGTDDNEKLFF. The CDR3 DNA reads TGTGCCAGCAGCGGGGGGACAGACGATAATGAAAAACTGTTTTTT. The chain combines TRBV9 with TRBJ1-4, with TRBD1 matching over 7 bases. The CDR3 consists of 15 residues. The V gene's germline CDR1 is SGDLS and CDR2 YYNGEE. The V and J ends lost 3 bases and 4 bases, in that order; junction bases with no gene match: 6.

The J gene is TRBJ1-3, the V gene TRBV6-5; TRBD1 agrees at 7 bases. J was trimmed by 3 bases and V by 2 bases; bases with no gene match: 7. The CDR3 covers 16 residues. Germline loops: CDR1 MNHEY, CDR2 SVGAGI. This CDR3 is CASSYGQGVGGNTIYF. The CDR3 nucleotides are TGTGCCAGCAGTTACGGGCAGGGGGTGGGTGGAAACACCATATATTTT.

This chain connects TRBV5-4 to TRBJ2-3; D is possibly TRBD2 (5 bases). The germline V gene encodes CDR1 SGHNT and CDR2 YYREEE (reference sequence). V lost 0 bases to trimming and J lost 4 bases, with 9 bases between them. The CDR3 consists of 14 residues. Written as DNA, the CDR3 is TGTGCCAGCAGCTTGGTCGAGGGTTCAGATACGCAGTATTTT. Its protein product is CASSLVEGSDTQYF.

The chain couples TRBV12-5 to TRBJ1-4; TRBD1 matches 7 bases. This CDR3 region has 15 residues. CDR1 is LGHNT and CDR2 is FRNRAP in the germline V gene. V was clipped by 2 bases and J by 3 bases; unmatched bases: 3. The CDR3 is CASGLYTGANEKLFF. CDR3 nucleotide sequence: TGTGCTAGTGGTTTGTATACAGGGGCTAATGAAAAACTGTTTTTT.

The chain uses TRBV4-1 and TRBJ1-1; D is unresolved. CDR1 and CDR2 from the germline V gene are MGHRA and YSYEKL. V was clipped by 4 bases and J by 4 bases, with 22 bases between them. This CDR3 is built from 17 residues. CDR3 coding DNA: TGCGCCAGCAGCCCGGATCAAGATTGGGTCAGCGGCACTGAAGCTTTCTTT. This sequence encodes CASSPDQDWVSGTEAFF.

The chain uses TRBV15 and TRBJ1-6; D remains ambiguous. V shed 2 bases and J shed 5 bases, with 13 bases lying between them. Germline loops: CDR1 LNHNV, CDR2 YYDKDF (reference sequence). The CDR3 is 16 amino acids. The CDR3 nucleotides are TGTGCCACCAGCAGATCCCCCGGGGTTAATAATTCACCCCTCCACTTT. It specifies CATSRSPGVNNSPLHF.

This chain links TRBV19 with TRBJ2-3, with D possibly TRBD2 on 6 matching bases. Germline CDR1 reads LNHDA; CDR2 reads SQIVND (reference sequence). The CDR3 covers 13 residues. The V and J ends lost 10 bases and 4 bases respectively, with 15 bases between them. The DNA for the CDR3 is TGTGCCACTCACATACCGGGAGCAGATACGCAGTATTTT. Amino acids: CATHIPGADTQYF.

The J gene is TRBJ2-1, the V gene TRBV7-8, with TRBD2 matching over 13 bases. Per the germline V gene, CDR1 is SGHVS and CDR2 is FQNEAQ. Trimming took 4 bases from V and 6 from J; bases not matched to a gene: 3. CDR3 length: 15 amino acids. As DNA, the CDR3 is TGTGCCAGCAGCTCAGGACTAGCGGGAGTCAATGAGCAGTTCTTC. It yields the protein CASSSGLAGVNEQFF.

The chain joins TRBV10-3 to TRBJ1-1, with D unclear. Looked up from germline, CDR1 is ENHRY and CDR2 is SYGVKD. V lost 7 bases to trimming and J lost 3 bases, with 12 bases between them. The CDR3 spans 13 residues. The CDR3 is CAIMQRRDTEAFF. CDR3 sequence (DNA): TGTGCCATCATGCAGCGACGGGACACTGAAGCTTTCTTT.

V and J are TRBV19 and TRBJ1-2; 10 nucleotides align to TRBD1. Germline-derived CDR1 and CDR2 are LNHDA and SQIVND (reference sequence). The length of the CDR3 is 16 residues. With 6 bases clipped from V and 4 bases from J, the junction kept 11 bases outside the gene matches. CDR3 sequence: CASSLPAGTGAYGYTF. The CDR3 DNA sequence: TGTGCCAGTAGCCTCCCCGCCGGGACAGGGGCCTATGGCTACACCTTC.

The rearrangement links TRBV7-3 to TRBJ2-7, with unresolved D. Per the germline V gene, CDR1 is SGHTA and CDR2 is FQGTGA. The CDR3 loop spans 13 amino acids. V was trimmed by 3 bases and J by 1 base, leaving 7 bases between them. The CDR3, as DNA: TGTGCCAGCAGCTTTGGCAGATCCTACGAGCAGTACTTC. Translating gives CASSFGRSYEQYF.

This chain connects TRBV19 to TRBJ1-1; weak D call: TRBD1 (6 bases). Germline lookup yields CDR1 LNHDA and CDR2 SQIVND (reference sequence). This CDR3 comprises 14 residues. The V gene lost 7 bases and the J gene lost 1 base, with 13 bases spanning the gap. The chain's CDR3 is CASNPDRRNTEAFF. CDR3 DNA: TGTGCCAGTAATCCGGACAGAAGGAACACTGAAGCTTTCTTT.

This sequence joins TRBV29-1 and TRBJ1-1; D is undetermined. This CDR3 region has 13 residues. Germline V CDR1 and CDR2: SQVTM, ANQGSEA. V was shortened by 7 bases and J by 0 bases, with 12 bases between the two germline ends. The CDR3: CSAAGTMNTEAFF. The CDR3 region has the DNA TGCAGCGCTGCGGGAACGATGAACACTGAAGCTTTCTTT.

The CDR3 region is CASNPGQGARGANVLTF. The CDR3 region has the DNA TGTGCCAGCAATCCGGGACAGGGGGCGCGGGGGGCCAACGTCCTGACTTTC. The V gene is TRBV2, the J gene TRBJ2-6; 12 bases match TRBD1. The CDR3 loop spans 17 amino acids. The V gene's germline CDR1 is SNHLY and CDR2 FYNNEI. J lost 4 bases, V lost 7 bases, and 8 bases had no gene match.

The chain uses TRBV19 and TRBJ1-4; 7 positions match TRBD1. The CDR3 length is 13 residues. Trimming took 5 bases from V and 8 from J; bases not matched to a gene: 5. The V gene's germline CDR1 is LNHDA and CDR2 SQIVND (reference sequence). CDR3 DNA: TGTGCCAGTAGTGTCGACAGGGAAGAAAAACTGTTTTTT. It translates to CASSVDREEKLFF.

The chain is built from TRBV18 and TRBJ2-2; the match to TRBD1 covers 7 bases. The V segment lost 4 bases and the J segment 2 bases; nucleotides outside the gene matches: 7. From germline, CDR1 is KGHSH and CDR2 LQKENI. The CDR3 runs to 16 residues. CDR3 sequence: CASSLTGTANTGELFF. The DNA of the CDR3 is TGTGCCAGCTCACTGACCGGGACAGCCAACACCGGGGAGCTGTTTTTT.